A selection of T cell receptor beta chains follows, all from one sample in a study of CD8 T cells in ankylosing spondylitis. TCRdb ran MiXCR on the 5' RACE reads and lists one entry per CDR3 protein. This sample has about 90,000 distinct CDR3 sequences, with around 8.5% found just once. Sequencing was performed on blood, either unsorted or a sorted T cell fraction (not recorded which). These receptors came from a male donor with ankylosing spondylitis. Each CDR3 is given with its conserved first and last residue. Fields, in order: J gene, clone size, V gene, D gene, CDR3 protein, CDR3 DNA. The D gene is left open where the match is weak. Clone size is not always given. Where it is, it says once, few, many or a class for expanded clones.

J gene: TRBJ2-7; clone size: many; V gene: TRBV7-2; D gene: .; CDR3 protein: CASSPRAAYEQYF; CDR3 DNA: TGTGCCAGCAGCCCGAGGGCCGCCTACGAGCAGTACTTC
J gene: TRBJ2-1; clone size: .; V gene: TRBV6-1; D gene: TRBD1; CDR3 protein: CASSSDRVINEQFF; CDR3 DNA: TGTGCCAGCTCCTCGGACAGGGTCATCAATGAGCAGTTCTTC
J gene: TRBJ2-7; clone size: .; V gene: TRBV7-9; D gene: .; CDR3 protein: CASSLGIAREQYF; CDR3 DNA: TGTGCCAGCAGCTTAGGAATAGCTCGGGAGCAGTACTTC
J gene: TRBJ2-1; clone size: many; V gene: TRBV20-1; D gene: .; CDR3 protein: CSASRGSSYNEQFF; CDR3 DNA: TGCAGTGCTAGTAGGGGGAGCTCCTACAATGAGCAGTTCTTC
J gene: TRBJ2-1; clone size: .; V gene: TRBV6-5; D gene: TRBD2; CDR3 protein: CASSYSATSGRAVYNEQFF; CDR3 DNA: TGTGCCAGCAGTTACTCTGCGACTAGCGGGAGGGCCGTATACAATGAGCAGTTCTTC
J gene: TRBJ2-7; clone size: few; V gene: TRBV2; D gene: TRBD2; CDR3 protein: CASSGWETSAYEQYF; CDR3 DNA: TGTGCCAGCAGTGGTTGGGAGACTAGCGCCTACGAGCAGTACTTC
J gene: TRBJ1-2; clone size: many; V gene: TRBV12-3/TRBV12-4; D gene: TRBD1; CDR3 protein: CASSPQGNDGYTF; CDR3 DNA: TGTGCCAGCAGTCCACAGGGGAACGATGGCTACACCTTC
J gene: TRBJ2-2; clone size: few; V gene: TRBV27; D gene: .; CDR3 protein: CASSYLTGSTGELFF; CDR3 DNA: TGTGCCAGCAGTTACCTAACGGGGTCCACCGGGGAGCTGTTTTTT
J gene: TRBJ1-2; clone size: many; V gene: TRBV13; D gene: .; CDR3 protein: CASSSPDFYGFTF; CDR3 DNA: TGTGCCAGCAGCTCCCCGGACTTCTACGGGTTCACCTTC
J gene: TRBJ2-1; clone size: .; V gene: TRBV27; D gene: TRBD2; CDR3 protein: CASTASGRAGEQFF; CDR3 DNA: TGTGCCAGTACCGCTAGCGGGAGGGCCGGTGAGCAGTTCTTC
J gene: TRBJ1-5; clone size: few; V gene: TRBV27; D gene: .; CDR3 protein: CASSLGGINQPQHF; CDR3 DNA: TGTGCCAGCAGTTTGGGCGGCATTAATCAGCCCCAGCATTTT
J gene: TRBJ2-1; clone size: few; V gene: TRBV13; D gene: .; CDR3 protein: CASSDSGELEQFF; CDR3 DNA: TGTGCCAGCAGCGATTCTGGGGAACTCGAGCAGTTCTTC
J gene: TRBJ1-2; clone size: many; V gene: TRBV7-9; D gene: .; CDR3 protein: CASSSSRQEKDYGYTF; CDR3 DNA: TGTGCCAGCAGCTCTAGTAGACAGGAGAAGGACTATGGCTACACCTTC
J gene: TRBJ2-1; clone size: .; V gene: TRBV7-9; D gene: .; CDR3 protein: CASSLGSIYEQFF; CDR3 DNA: TGTGCCAGCAGCTTAGGCTCCATTTATGAGCAGTTCTTC
J gene: TRBJ2-2; clone size: .; V gene: TRBV20-1; D gene: TRBD2; CDR3 protein: CSARELAGNTGELFF; CDR3 DNA: TGCAGTGCTAGAGAACTAGCGGGTAACACCGGGGAGCTGTTTTTT
J gene: TRBJ2-2; clone size: few; V gene: TRBV20-1; D gene: .; CDR3 protein: CSASQGGAELFF; CDR3 DNA: TGCAGTGCTAGTCAAGGCGGTGCGGAGCTGTTTTTT
J gene: TRBJ1-1; clone size: .; V gene: TRBV4-1; D gene: .; CDR3 protein: CASSLHTEPNTEAFF; CDR3 DNA: TGCGCCAGCAGCCTTCATACTGAACCGAACACTGAAGCTTTCTTT
J gene: TRBJ2-3; clone size: .; V gene: TRBV7-9; D gene: TRBD1; CDR3 protein: CASSLVTGDTDTQYF; CDR3 DNA: TGTGCCAGCAGCTTAGTTACAGGGGACACAGATACGCAGTATTTT
J gene: TRBJ2-1; clone size: .; V gene: TRBV29-1; D gene: .; CDR3 protein: CSVEGAAYNEQFF; CDR3 DNA: TGCAGCGTTGAAGGAGCGGCCTACAATGAGCAGTTCTTC
J gene: TRBJ2-2; clone size: many; V gene: TRBV2; D gene: .; CDR3 protein: CASSDWGRGAQTTGELFF; CDR3 DNA: TGTGCCAGCAGTGATTGGGGCAGGGGGGCCCAAACCACCGGGGAGCTGTTTTTT
J gene: TRBJ2-5; clone size: many; V gene: TRBV7-9; D gene: TRBD2; CDR3 protein: CASRGTSGRVQETQYF; CDR3 DNA: TGTGCCAGCAGGGGGACTAGCGGGAGGGTTCAAGAGACCCAGTACTTC
J gene: TRBJ2-1; clone size: many; V gene: TRBV7-9; D gene: TRBD1; CDR3 protein: CASSLGQGGQNEQFF; CDR3 DNA: TGTGCCAGCAGCTTAGGACAGGGCGGGCAAAATGAGCAGTTCTTC
J gene: TRBJ2-1; clone size: .; V gene: TRBV4-1; D gene: TRBD2; CDR3 protein: CASRTDGRARDEQFF; CDR3 DNA: TGCGCCAGCAGAACAGACGGGAGGGCCAGGGATGAGCAGTTCTTC
J gene: TRBJ1-5; clone size: few; V gene: TRBV27; D gene: .; CDR3 protein: CASSHGTHSNQPQHF; CDR3 DNA: TGTGCCAGCAGTCACGGGACACATAGCAATCAGCCCCAGCATTTT
J gene: TRBJ1-1; clone size: many; V gene: TRBV12-3/TRBV12-4; D gene: .; CDR3 protein: CASSLSATEAFF; CDR3 DNA: TGTGCCAGCAGCCTAAGTGCCACTGAAGCTTTCTTT
J gene: TRBJ2-5; clone size: .; V gene: TRBV12-3/TRBV12-4; D gene: .; CDR3 protein: CASSFAGVETQYF; CDR3 DNA: TGTGCCAGCAGTTTTGCAGGGGTAGAGACCCAGTACTTC
J gene: TRBJ2-7; clone size: many; V gene: TRBV7-9; D gene: TRBD2; CDR3 protein: CASSYGTSGLSYEQYF; CDR3 DNA: TGTGCCAGCAGCTATGGGACTAGCGGGCTCTCCTACGAGCAGTACTTC
J gene: TRBJ2-1; clone size: .; V gene: TRBV27; D gene: .; CDR3 protein: CASSPLFGGRNEQFF; CDR3 DNA: TGTGCCAGCAGTCCCTTATTCGGGGGGCGAAATGAGCAGTTCTTC
J gene: TRBJ1-1; clone size: many; V gene: TRBV7-2; D gene: .; CDR3 protein: CASTLNPPQEPNTEAFF; CDR3 DNA: TGTGCCAGCACCCTAAATCCACCCCAGGAGCCGAACACTGAAGCTTTCTTT
J gene: TRBJ2-3; clone size: .; V gene: TRBV4-1; D gene: TRBD2; CDR3 protein: CASSLWRGDTQYF; CDR3 DNA: TGCGCCAGCAGCTTATGGCGGGGGGACACGCAGTATTTT
J gene: TRBJ2-7; clone size: few; V gene: TRBV27; D gene: .; CDR3 protein: CASSPSAGERDYEQYF; CDR3 DNA: TGTGCCAGCAGTCCCTCGGCAGGGGAACGGGACTACGAGCAGTACTTC
J gene: TRBJ2-7; clone size: many; V gene: TRBV6-1; D gene: TRBD1; CDR3 protein: CASSEALTGGISYEQYF; CDR3 DNA: TGTGCCAGCAGTGAAGCCCTAACAGGGGGTATTTCCTACGAGCAGTACTTC
J gene: TRBJ2-1; clone size: .; V gene: TRBV5-6; D gene: TRBD2; CDR3 protein: CASSFEAGINNEQFF; CDR3 DNA: TGTGCCAGCAGCTTTGAAGCGGGGATAAACAATGAGCAGTTCTTC
J gene: TRBJ2-1; clone size: .; V gene: TRBV30; D gene: .; CDR3 protein: CAWSVKTLEGNEQFF; CDR3 DNA: TGTGCCTGGAGTGTAAAAACGCTTGAGGGCAATGAGCAGTTCTTC
J gene: TRBJ1-1; clone size: many; V gene: TRBV7-9; D gene: .; CDR3 protein: CASSPGQNTEAFF; CDR3 DNA: TGTGCCAGCAGCCCTGGACAGAACACTGAAGCTTTCTTT
J gene: TRBJ2-1; clone size: .; V gene: TRBV7-9; D gene: TRBD2; CDR3 protein: CASSVSTSGDNEQFF; CDR3 DNA: TGTGCCAGCAGCGTAAGCACTAGCGGAGACAATGAGCAGTTCTTC
J gene: TRBJ2-1; clone size: many; V gene: TRBV27; D gene: TRBD1; CDR3 protein: CASSLGSGTGENEQFF; CDR3 DNA: TGTGCCAGCAGTTTAGGTTCGGGGACAGGGGAGAATGAGCAGTTCTTC
J gene: TRBJ2-5; clone size: .; V gene: TRBV7-2; D gene: TRBD1; CDR3 protein: CASSLGDRGWQETQYF; CDR3 DNA: TGTGCCAGCAGCTTAGGGGACAGGGGATGGCAAGAGACCCAGTACTTC